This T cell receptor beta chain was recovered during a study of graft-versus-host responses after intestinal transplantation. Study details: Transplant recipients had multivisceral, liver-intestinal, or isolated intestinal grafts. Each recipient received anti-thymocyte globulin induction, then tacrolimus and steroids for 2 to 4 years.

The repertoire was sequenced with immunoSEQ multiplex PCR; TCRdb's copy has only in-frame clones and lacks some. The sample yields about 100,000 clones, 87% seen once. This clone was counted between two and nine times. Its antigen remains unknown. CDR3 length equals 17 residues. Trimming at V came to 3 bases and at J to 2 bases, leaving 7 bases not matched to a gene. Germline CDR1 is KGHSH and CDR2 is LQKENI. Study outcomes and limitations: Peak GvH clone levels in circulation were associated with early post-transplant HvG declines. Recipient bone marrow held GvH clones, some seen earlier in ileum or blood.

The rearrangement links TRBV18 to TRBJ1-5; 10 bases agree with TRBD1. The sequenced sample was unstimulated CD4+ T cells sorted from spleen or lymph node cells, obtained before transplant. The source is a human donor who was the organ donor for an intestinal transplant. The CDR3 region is CASSPGTGVNGNQPQHF. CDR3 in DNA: TGTGCCAGCTCACCGGGGACAGGGGTTAATGGCAATCAGCCCCAGCATTTT.